These T cell receptor beta chains were read from a single sample in a study of blood T cells in healthy people across ages. A single record per CDR3 protein comes from TCRdb applying MiXCR to the 5' RACE reads. The profile shows around 1,500,000 distinct CDR3 sequences, approximately 40% of them singletons. What was sequenced was blood. The source of these receptors is a young woman in good health. Each CDR3 is given with its conserved first and last residue. Each record gives: D gene, V gene, clone size, J gene, CDR3 DNA, CDR3 protein. The D gene is left open where the match is weak. For some rows the clone size is stated as once, few or many, or as a class when expanded; others skip it.

TRBD1	TRBV20-1	NA	TRBJ2-3	TGCAGTGCTCCCGGGACAGGGTTAGATACGCAGTATTTT	CSAPGTGLDTQYF
NA	TRBV2	NA	TRBJ2-7	TGTGCCAGCAAAGGTGCCAGCTCCTACGAGCAGTACTTC	CASKGASSYEQYF
NA	TRBV25-1	few	TRBJ1-2	TGTGCCAGCAGTGCCGGCGATAACTATGGCTACACCTTC	CASSAGDNYGYTF
TRBD1	TRBV5-6	NA	TRBJ1-5	TGTGCCAGCAGCTCCAACCGACAGGGGTTTAATCAGCCCCAGCATTTT	CASSSNRQGFNQPQHF
NA	TRBV20-1	NA	TRBJ2-3	TGCAGTGCCCCCCAAGCTGCACGCACAGATACGCAGTATTTT	CSAPQAARTDTQYF
NA	TRBV20-1	few	TRBJ2-6	TGCAGTGCTAGAGAAGGTTTCGGTGGGGCCAACGTCCTGACTTTC	CSAREGFGGANVLTF
TRBD2	TRBV20-1	NA	TRBJ2-3	TGCAGTGCTAGGTCTGCGGGACTAGCAACAGATACGCAGTATTTT	CSARSAGLATDTQYF
TRBD2	TRBV20-1	few	TRBJ2-7	TGCAGTGCCCCGCTCGGGGGGACCTACGAGCAGTACTTC	CSAPLGGTYEQYF
TRBD2	TRBV20-1	NA	TRBJ2-3	TGCAGTGCTAGAGTAGCGGGAGTAAGGGCAGATACGCAGTATTTT	CSARVAGVRADTQYF
TRBD1	TRBV28	few	TRBJ1-5	TGTGCCAGCAGTTTATCAGGGGGGCGGCTGCCCCAGCATTTT	CASSLSGGRLPQHF
NA	TRBV27	NA	TRBJ1-4	TGTGCCAGCAGTAAGCAGGGGTATGCAACTAATGAAAAACTGTTTTTT	CASSKQGYATNEKLFF
NA	TRBV4-1	few	TRBJ2-7	TGCGCCAGCAGCCAAGAACTCGGCAGATCCTACGAGCAGTACTTC	CASSQELGRSYEQYF
NA	TRBV10-2	NA	TRBJ2-7	TGCGCCAGCAGCGGAGGACAGGAGCAGTACTTC	CASSGGQEQYF
TRBD2	TRBV6-1	NA	TRBJ2-5	TGTGCCGGCCGACTAGCGGGGAACAATGAGCAGTACTTC	CAGRLAGNNEQYF
TRBD2	TRBV6-5	few	TRBJ2-1	TGTGCCAGCAGTTTTGCGGGAGGGCCATTCACCTACAATGAGCAGTTCTTC	CASSFAGGPFTYNEQFF
TRBD2	TRBV5-1	NA	TRBJ2-3	TGCGCCAGCAGCTTGAATCCGGCGGGGGGAGGAACAGATACGCAGTATTTT	CASSLNPAGGGTDTQYF
TRBD2	TRBV12-5	NA	TRBJ2-5	TGTGCTAGTGGTTTGAGGGCTAGCGGGTACCAAGAGACCCAGTACTTC	CASGLRASGYQETQYF
NA	TRBV30	few	TRBJ2-3	TGTGCCCGGAGCGGGACAGATACGCAGTATTTT	CARSGTDTQYF
NA	TRBV9	NA	TRBJ2-1	TGTGCCAGCAGCGGGGACACGAGCTCCTACAATGAGCAGTTCTTC	CASSGDTSSYNEQFF
NA	TRBV7-9	few	TRBJ1-2	TGTGCCAGCAGTTCCCCGGACGGGCGTCGTGGCTACACCTTC	CASSSPDGRRGYTF
TRBD2	TRBV7-2	few	TRBJ2-7	TGTGCCAGCAGCACGACGCCTTGGGGACTAGCGGGTACCACCTACGAGCAGTACTTC	CASSTTPWGLAGTTYEQYF
TRBD2	TRBV6-1	few	TRBJ2-3	TGTGCCAGCAGTGTAGTTGCTAGCGGGGCCAAGGTGGATACGCAGTATTTT	CASSVVASGAKVDTQYF
NA	TRBV20-1	NA	TRBJ2-3	TGCAGTGCTGATCGCAGGGGCCCAGATACGCAGTATTTT	CSADRRGPDTQYF
TRBD2	TRBV12-3/TRBV12-4	NA	TRBJ2-1	TGTGCCAGCAGTGTTCCTAGCGGGTACAATGAGCAGTTCTTC	CASSVPSGYNEQFF
NA	TRBV7-2	NA	TRBJ2-1	TGTGCCAGCAGCTTAGCTCAAAACCCCTACAATGAGCAGTTCTTC	CASSLAQNPYNEQFF
NA	TRBV4-1	once	TRBJ2-4	TGCGCCAGCAGCCGACATAGCGGCTCGGCCAAAAACATTCAGTACTTC	CASSRHSGSAKNIQYF
NA	TRBV5-1	NA	TRBJ2-1	TGCGCCAGCAGCTTGGGAGCTATGGGGGGTGAGCAGTTCTTC	CASSLGAMGGEQFF
TRBD1	TRBV7-2	NA	TRBJ1-2	TGTGCCAGCAGCTTAGCGACAGGGTCGAAGGGACCTAACTATGGCTACACCTTC	CASSLATGSKGPNYGYTF
NA	TRBV7-9	few	TRBJ1-2	TGTGCCAGCAGCGTGATTGTGGGCTACACCTTC	CASSVIVGYTF
NA	TRBV5-1	few	TRBJ2-5	TGCGCCAGCAGCTTGGACTTCAGGGAGACCCAGTACTTC	CASSLDFRETQYF
TRBD1	TRBV6-5	NA	TRBJ2-1	TGTGCCAGCAGCCCCGGGACAGGGGTCGGTGAGCAGTTCTTC	CASSPGTGVGEQFF
NA	TRBV18	NA	TRBJ2-3	TGTGCCAGCTCTGATGAGGATACGCAGTATTTT	CASSDEDTQYF
NA	TRBV20-1	NA	TRBJ2-1	TGCAGTGCTAGAATCCAGGGAGGCACCAATGAGCAGTTCTTC	CSARIQGGTNEQFF
NA	TRBV6-5	few	TRBJ1-1	TGTGCCAGCAGCCCGCCTCCAATTGTAGGGACTGAAGCTTTCTTT	CASSPPPIVGTEAFF
TRBD1	TRBV27	NA	TRBJ2-7	TGTGCCAGCAAATTGGTCGGGACAGATCCTTCCTACGAGCAGTACTTC	CASKLVGTDPSYEQYF
NA	TRBV12-3/TRBV12-4	NA	TRBJ2-3	TGTGCCAGCAGTCCAAATACAGGGTTAACAGATACGCAGTATTTT	CASSPNTGLTDTQYF
TRBD1	TRBV2	NA	TRBJ1-5	TGTGCCAGCAGTTTTACAGGGGGAACGGGTCAGCCCCAGCATTTT	CASSFTGGTGQPQHF
NA	TRBV4-1	NA	TRBJ2-7	TGCGCCAGCAGCCAAGAGAGAGGTCTAGCGTCGTACGAGCAGTACTTC	CASSQERGLASYEQYF
NA	TRBV7-6	few	TRBJ2-6	TGTGCCAGCAGCCGCGGGACAGCGAACTCTGGGGCCAACGTCCTGACTTTC	CASSRGTANSGANVLTF
TRBD2	TRBV4-1	NA	TRBJ2-5	TGCGCCAGCAGCCAGAGACTAGCGGGGGAGGAGACCCAGTACTTC	CASSQRLAGEETQYF
NA	TRBV7-6	NA	TRBJ2-3	TGTGCCAGCAGCTTCCTAAGGGATACGCAGTATTTT	CASSFLRDTQYF
TRBD2	TRBV11-2	NA	TRBJ2-5	TGTGCCAGCAGCCCTAGCGGGGGGTTCGGAGAGACCCAGTACTTC	CASSPSGGFGETQYF
TRBD1	TRBV12-3/TRBV12-4	once	TRBJ2-7	TGTGCCAGCAGCTCTGCGGGGACAGGACTCTACGAGCAGTACTTC	CASSSAGTGLYEQYF
NA	TRBV7-2	once	TRBJ1-2	TGTGCCAGCAGCTCCTACTTCGGGGCGGGGAGAGGAGCTAACTATGGCTACACCTTC	CASSSYFGAGRGANYGYTF
TRBD1	TRBV5-1	few	TRBJ1-1	TGCGCCAGCAGCGGACAGGGTGTATTGACTGAAGCTTTCTTT	CASSGQGVLTEAFF
TRBD2	TRBV9	NA	TRBJ2-3	TGTGCCAGCACTGGGACTAGCGGGACTAGCACAGATACGCAGTATTTT	CASTGTSGTSTDTQYF
TRBD2	TRBV6-5	NA	TRBJ2-1	TGTGCCAGCAGGACTAGCGGGACAAGCTCCTACAATGAGCAGTTCTTC	CASRTSGTSSYNEQFF
NA	TRBV7-2	few	TRBJ2-1	TGTGCCAGCAGCTTGGACAGAGGGGGCAATGAGCAGTTCTTC	CASSLDRGGNEQFF
TRBD2	TRBV29-1	NA	TRBJ2-1	TGCAGCGTGGGGACTAGCGGACATTACAATGAGCAGTTCTTC	CSVGTSGHYNEQFF
TRBD2	TRBV29-1	few	TRBJ2-3	TGCAGCGGGAGGGCGGGAGCCGGAGATACGCAGTATTTT	CSGRAGAGDTQYF
TRBD2	TRBV20-1	many	TRBJ2-1	TGCAGTGCTAGGGTAGCGGGAGTGGGCAATGAGCAGTTCTTC	CSARVAGVGNEQFF
NA	TRBV9	NA	TRBJ1-6	TGTGCCAGCAGCGTACAGCAGGGCTCTAATTCACCCCTCCACTTT	CASSVQQGSNSPLHF
TRBD2	TRBV7-2	few	TRBJ2-3	TGTGCCAGCAGCCCAGCCCTAGGCGGGGGGGCCTGGGATACGCAGTATTTT	CASSPALGGGAWDTQYF
TRBD1	TRBV29-1	NA	TRBJ2-1	TGCAGCGCTTGTACGAGACAGGGGGCCTGGGAGCAGTTCTTC	CSACTRQGAWEQFF
NA	TRBV3-1	NA	TRBJ1-4	TGTGCCAGCAGCCGAGTGGACACGGGCCCTGAAAAACTGTTTTTT	CASSRVDTGPEKLFF
TRBD1	TRBV20-1	NA	TRBJ2-1	TGCAGTGCTAGAAAGGCAGGGGGTTATGAGCAGTTCTTC	CSARKAGGYEQFF
TRBD1	TRBV3-1	NA	TRBJ2-7	TGTGCCAGCAGCCAAGTGTCGACAGGGGGGACCCACGAGCAGTACTTC	CASSQVSTGGTHEQYF
NA	TRBV10-3	once	TRBJ1-5	TGTGCCATCAGTTCCACCGGGACATCAAATTCTCAGGCCCAGCATTTT	CAISSTGTSNSQAQHF
NA	TRBV13	NA	TRBJ2-7	TGTGCCAGCAGCTTAAGGGGCAGCCACTACGAGCAGTACTTC	CASSLRGSHYEQYF